This T cell receptor (beta chain) was sequenced during a study of T cells in Graves' hyperthyroidism and ophthalmopathy. Germline V gene data show CDR1 as MNHNS and CDR2 as SASEGT. V was clipped by 2 bases and J by 5 bases, with 12 bases between them. CDR3 size: 14 residues. Ophthalmopathy cases scored 3 or more on the Clinical Activity Score and 4 or more on NOSPECS grade, with duration below 3 months. Used for diagnoses were clinical symptoms, serum thyroxine and TRAb, thyroid ultrasound and orbital computed tomography. 10 ml fresh peripheral blood yielded the PBMCs. Amplified regions were TCR beta CDR3 sequences from RNA transcripts. RT-PCR in the first round (using the HTBI primer set) targeted the TCR CDR3. TCRdb ran MiXCR on the multiplex PCR reads and lists one entry per CDR3 protein. The data contain 600,000 to 700,000 distinct CDR3 sequences, roughly 14% of them singletons.

This clonotype originated in a middle-aged woman with Graves' ophthalmopathy. V gene TRBV6-1 combines with J gene TRBJ2-5; D possibly corresponds to TRBD2 (5 bases). Specimen: blood. For the CDR3, the DNA is TGTGCCAGCAGTGAATCAGCGGTCCGGGAGACCCAGTACTTC. Translation gives CASSESAVRETQYF.